These 28 T cell receptor beta chains were all obtained from the same sample, sequenced in a study of blood T cell repertoires in COVID-19. The method was immunoSEQ multiplex PCR; TCRdb's version includes in-frame clones alone and lacks a portion of them. The profile covers a few hundred thousand clones, with around nine tenths appearing a single time and about 9.9% taken by the ten largest. The sample consisted of PBMCs or T cells enriched from blood (not recorded which). Receptors originate from a woman aged 35 to 49 who had recovered from COVID-19.

V usage is TRBV19 and J usage is TRBJ1-2; TRBD1 might be the D (5 bases). CDR1 LNHDA and CDR2 SQIVND come from the germline V gene (reference sequence). The ends were cut back, 3 bases at V and 4 bases at J, with 9 bases in the middle. The CDR3 covers 13 residues. The CDR3: CASSIGTTYGYTF. The CDR3 nucleotides are TGTGCCAGTAGTATTGGGACTACCTATGGCTACACCTTC.

The chain couples TRBV28 to TRBJ1-1; D is uncertain. The CDR3 length is 13 residues. Germline CDR1 MDHEN, CDR2 SYDVKM. The ends were cut back, 5 bases at V and 0 bases at J, with 7 bases in the middle. CDR3 amino acids: CASSTNMNTEAFF. DNA of the CDR3: TGTGCCAGCAGTACTAATATGAACACTGAAGCTTTCTTT.

The chain uses TRBV30 and TRBJ1-1; D is undetermined. Germline V gene sequence: CDR1 GTSNPN, CDR2 SVGIG (reference sequence). This CDR3 has 13 amino acids. With 2 bases removed from V and 5 bases from J, the gap between germline ends came to 12 bases. This CDR3 is CAWSYDTGTEAFF. In DNA, the CDR3 is TGTGCCTGGAGTTACGATACGGGGACTGAAGCTTTCTTT. Supplemented by reference TRBV30 and TRBJ1-1, the full variable domain reads SQTIHQWPATLVQPVGSPLSLECTVEGTSNPNLYWYRQAAGRGLQLLFYSVGIGQISSEVPQNLSASRPQDRQFILSSKKLLLSDSGFYLCAWSYDTGTEAFFGQGTRLTVV.

This clone was observed a single time. The CDR3 DNA is TGTGCCAGCAGTTACTCGAGGGGGCAGTCTGGAAACACCATATATTTT. Protein product: CASSYSRGQSGNTIYF. The genes are TRBV6-5 and TRBJ1-3, with 7 bases that match TRBD1. V dropped 0 bases and J dropped 1; count of bases not matched to a gene: 3. From germline, CDR1 is MNHEY and CDR2 SVGAGI. The CDR3 runs to 16 residues.

The chain links TRBV5-1 to TRBJ2-3, with D possibly TRBD2 on 5 matching bases. Trimming removed 7 bases from V and 1 base from J, with 13 bases in between. CDR3 size: 14 residues. Germline V gene lookup returns CDR1 SGHRS and CDR2 YFSETQ. CDR3 coding DNA: TGCGCCAGCCGAAGAGGGAGTGGCACAGATACGCAGTATTTT. Translating gives CASRRGSGTDTQYF. Drawing the rest from reference TRBV5-1 and TRBJ2-3, the complete variable domain is KAGVTQTPRYLIKTRGQQVTLSCSPISGHRSVSWYQQTPGQGLQFLFEYFSETQRNKGNFPGRFSGRQFSNSRSEMNVSTLELGDSALYLCASRRGSGTDTQYFGPGTRLTVL.

This clone has only one observation. The V and J genes are TRBV9 and TRBJ2-1; 9 bases map to TRBD1. V was clipped by 3 bases and J by 0 bases; unmatched bases: 16. CDR1 and CDR2 (germline): SGDLS, YYNGEE. The CDR3 runs 20 residues. The CDR3 here is CASSAPLVDRGPPSYNEQFF. DNA for the CDR3: TGTGCCAGCAGCGCCCCTCTAGTGGACAGGGGACCACCCTCCTACAATGAGCAGTTCTTC.

In its sample, this clone was seen many times. The chain is built from TRBV7-3 and TRBJ2-1; no clear D gene. Between the trimmed V and J ends, which lost 5 bases and 7 bases, there was a span of 12 bases. The CDR3 is 13 amino acids. Germline values: CDR1 SGHTA, CDR2 FQGTGA. The CDR3 DNA reads as TGTGCCAGCAGCCTCACCCTAGAGAATGAGCAGTTCTTC. Protein product: CASSLTLENEQFF.

The CDR3 reads CASGRGLKGPVTGELFF. CDR3 nucleotide sequence: TGTGCCAGTGGACGGGGACTAAAAGGTCCCGTCACCGGGGAGCTGTTTTTT. This chain links TRBV19 with TRBJ2-2, with 7 bases matching TRBD2. Germline CDR1 LNHDA, CDR2 SQIVND (reference sequence). The CDR3 is 17 amino acids. V lost 8 bases, J lost 4 bases, and 16 bases stayed unmatched. The variable domain in full, completed from reference TRBV19 and TRBJ2-2, reads DGGITQSPKYLFRKEGQNVTLSCEQNLNHDAMYWYRQDPGQGLRLIYYSQIVNDFQKGDIAEGYSVSREKKESFPLTVTSAQKNPTAFYLCASGRGLKGPVTGELFFGEGSRLTVL.

The chain couples TRBV7-2 to TRBJ2-7; 7 bases map to TRBD2. Germline V gene sequence: CDR1 SGHTA, CDR2 FQGNSA. The CDR3 totals 15 residues. Trimming at V came to 5 bases and at J to 6 bases, leaving 13 bases not matched to a gene. The CDR3 DNA follows: TGTGCCAGCAGCCGTTCGCTGGCGGGAGATGGCGAGCAGTACTTC. This sequence encodes CASSRSLAGDGEQYF.

This clone is a singleton in its sample. The chain combines TRBV15 with TRBJ1-3; 8 bases agree with TRBD1. Per germline, CDR1 LNHNV and CDR2 YYDKDF (reference sequence). The CDR3 runs 17 residues. With 0 bases clipped from V and 0 bases from J, the junction kept 4 bases outside the gene matches. The CDR3: CATSRDAGGASGNTIYF. CDR3 nucleotides: TGTGCCACCAGCAGAGATGCAGGGGGCGCCTCTGGAAACACCATATATTTT.

The gene calls are TRBV30 and TRBJ1-5; no definite D call. The CDR3 has 15 residues. Trimming left V 2 bases short and J 8 bases short, with 19 bases between. Germline V gene lookup returns CDR1 GTSNPN and CDR2 SVGIG (reference sequence). The CDR3 region is CAWSSPGSPRKPQHF. CDR3 sequence (DNA): TGTGCCTGGAGTTCGCCCGGGAGCCCTCGAAAGCCCCAGCATTTT.

V usage is TRBV3-1 (or the pseudogene TRBV3-2) and J usage is TRBJ2-7; D might be TRBD2 (5 bases). Trimming stripped 2 bases from V and 6 bases from J, with 11 bases between. This CDR3 is 13 amino acids long. Germline CDR1 reads LGHDT; CDR2 reads YNNKEL (reference sequence). The CDR3 DNA follows: TGTGCCAGCAGCCAAAGGGTGGCGGGCGAGCAGTACTTC. It encodes CASSQRVAGEQYF.

V usage is TRBV19 and J usage is TRBJ2-7, with TRBD1 matching 7 bases. CDR1 and CDR2 from the germline V gene are LNHDA and SQIVND (reference sequence). The ends lost 5 bases at V and 0 bases at J; junction bases unmatched: 4. The CDR3 totals 14 residues. The CDR3 reads CASSPDRDSYEQYF. Written as DNA, the CDR3 is TGTGCCAGTAGTCCAGACAGGGACTCCTACGAGCAGTACTTC.

This sequence joins TRBV5-1 and TRBJ2-7, with a weak D call TRBD2 (6 bases). The V and J ends lost 0 bases and 0 bases respectively, with 10 bases between them. The length of the CDR3 is 15 residues. Germline loops: CDR1 SGHRS, CDR2 YFSETQ. CDR3 coding DNA: TGCGCCAGCAGCTTGGGGGCGGGGCCCTCCTACGAGCAGTACTTC. This codes for CASSLGAGPSYEQYF.

The chain is built from TRBV7-2 and TRBJ2-7; 7 positions match TRBD2. J lost 6 bases, V lost 3 bases, and 2 bases had no gene match. The CDR3 totals 12 residues. Germline V gene sequence: CDR1 SGHTA, CDR2 FQGNSA. The CDR3 loop reads CASSFRTSEQYF. Here the CDR3 DNA reads TGTGCCAGCAGCTTCAGGACTAGCGAGCAGTACTTC.

The genes are TRBV11-3 and TRBJ2-1, with 8 bases identical to TRBD2. V lost 0 bases, J lost 4 bases, and 8 bases stayed unmatched. Germline CDR1 and CDR2: SGHNT and YENEEA. The CDR3 runs 17 residues. For the CDR3, the DNA is TGTGCCAGCAGCTTAGATAGGTCACTAGCGGAGTACAATGAGCAGTTCTTC. Translating it yields CASSLDRSLAEYNEQFF.

This chain joins TRBV5-1 and TRBJ2-5; tentatively, D is TRBD1 (5 bases). Germline CDR1 SGHRS, CDR2 YFSETQ. There are 14 residues in the CDR3. The V gene lost 3 bases and the J gene lost 1 base, with 10 bases spanning the gap. The CDR3, as DNA: TGCGCCAGCAGCTCACAGGCATCCCAAGAGACCCAGTACTTC. Translation gives CASSSQASQETQYF.

This sequence joins TRBV5-6 and TRBJ2-1; TRBD1 agrees at 7 bases. Germline CDR1 SGHDT, CDR2 YYEEEE. The CDR3 length is 15 residues. With 0 bases clipped from V and 4 bases from J, the junction kept 4 bases outside the gene matches. The DNA for the CDR3 is TGTGCCAGCAGCTTGGACAGGGGAGTTTACAATGAGCAGTTCTTC. Residues: CASSLDRGVYNEQFF.

This clone is a singleton in its sample. This chain uses TRBV24-1 with TRBJ1-1; D possibly corresponds to TRBD1 (5 bases). The CDR3 contains 14 residues. The ends were cut back, 9 bases at V and 4 bases at J, with 17 bases in the middle. Germline V gives CDR1 KGHDR, CDR2 SFDVKD. The CDR3 loop is CATSGEGSRTEAFF. DNA of the CDR3: TGTGCCACCTCGGGGGAGGGGTCCCGCACTGAAGCTTTCTTT.

The chain joins TRBV29-1 to TRBJ1-1, with D tentatively TRBD1 (5 bases). There are 14 residues in the CDR3. Trimming shortened V by 4 bases and J by 7 bases, and 19 bases separated the two germline ends. Germline V gene data show CDR1 as SQVTM and CDR2 as ANQGSEA. The CDR3 is CSVVEGRNPNEAFF. The CDR3 DNA is TGCAGCGTTGTAGAGGGGCGGAACCCGAATGAAGCTTTCTTT. The full variable domain, rest sourced from reference TRBV29-1 and TRBJ1-1, is SAVISQKPSRDICQRGTSLTIQCQVDSQVTMMFWYRQQPGQSLTLIATANQGSEATYESGFVIDKFPISRPNLTFSTLTVSNMSPEDSSIYLCSVVEGRNPNEAFFGQGTRLTVV.

The chain recombines TRBV4-1 with TRBJ2-7; TRBD2 agrees at 9 bases. The CDR3 contains 14 residues. V trimming: 4 bases; J trimming: 2 bases; junction bases outside the gene matches: 3. The germline CDR1 and CDR2 sequences are MGHRA and YSYEKL. As DNA, the CDR3 is TGCGCCAGCAGCCCCCGCGGGGGGGCCTACGAGCAGTACTTC. Protein product: CASSPRGGAYEQYF.

This rearrangement joins TRBV5-1 to TRBJ2-1; TRBD2 matches at 12 bases. With V trimmed by 3 bases and J by 8 bases, 9 bases remained unmatched. Germline V gene lookup returns CDR1 SGHRS and CDR2 YFSETQ. The CDR3 covers 16 residues. The CDR3 DNA reads as TGCGCCAGCAGCTCCTCTAGCGGGGGGGGCTGGGATGAGCAGTTCTTC. Translating gives CASSSSSGGGWDEQFF.

J is TRBJ2-6 and V is TRBV9, with 9 bases matching TRBD1. J gave up 1 base and V 4 bases, and 12 bases lay outside the gene matches. CDR1 and CDR2 from the germline V gene are SGDLS and YYNGEE. CDR3 size: 19 residues. CDR3 protein: CASSNPRDRVPSGANVLTF. The CDR3 DNA reads as TGTGCCAGCAGCAACCCCCGGGACAGGGTGCCTTCTGGGGCCAACGTCCTGACTTTC.

The chain is built from TRBV30 and TRBJ2-5; 9 positions match TRBD2. This CDR3 is built from 13 residues. CDR1 and CDR2 from the germline V gene are GTSNPN and SVGIG (reference sequence). The DNA of the CDR3 is TGTGCTTTAAGCGGGGGGTTCCAAGAGACCCAGTACTTC. Amino acids: CALSGGFQETQYF.

This chain joins TRBV5-4 and TRBJ2-1, with 10 bases lining up with TRBD2. Losses at the gene ends were 0 bases for V and 6 bases for J; bases not matched to a gene: 9. The length of the CDR3 is 17 residues. Germline V gives CDR1 SGHNT, CDR2 YYREEE (reference sequence). CDR3 loop: CASSLDPLAGVSNEQFF. CDR3 sequence (DNA): TGTGCCAGCAGCTTGGACCCTCTAGCGGGAGTAAGCAATGAGCAGTTCTTC.

V usage is TRBV5-1 and J usage is TRBJ1-5, with 10 bases aligning to TRBD1. Germline CDR1 SGHRS, CDR2 YFSETQ. This CDR3 has 15 residues. The trim removed 0 bases at V and 6 bases at J, leaving 3 bases unmatched. The CDR3, as DNA: TGCGCCAGCAGCTTGGAAGGGACAGGGGTTCAGCCCCAGCATTTT. Translating gives CASSLEGTGVQPQHF.

CDR3 in DNA: TGTGCCAGCAGCTTTGGGCAGGGAGGGGAATACGAGCAGTACTTC. This codes for CASSFGQGGEYEQYF. The V and J genes are TRBV5-4 and TRBJ2-7, with 7 bases that match TRBD2. CDR1 is SGHNT and CDR2 is YYREEE in the germline V gene (reference sequence). The CDR3 runs to 15 residues. Trimming at V came to 2 bases and at J to 4 bases, leaving 9 bases not matched to a gene.

In this sample, this clone turned up once. The chain recombines TRBV4-3 with TRBJ2-1; TRBD2 is a possible D gene (5 bases). Germline V gives CDR1 LGHNA, CDR2 YSLEER. The CDR3 spans 16 residues. V dropped 0 bases and J dropped 2 bases, with 11 bases sitting between them. The DNA for the CDR3 is TGCGCCAGCAGCCAAGATCTACCAGCGGCCTACAATGAGCAGTTCTTC. It encodes CASSQDLPAAYNEQFF.